The 13 T cell receptor beta chains below come from one sample, sequenced in a study of blood T cells in healthy people across ages. Combining a sample-barcoded 5' primer with a J-beta primer mix, a second PCR ran for about 6 to 11 cycles. TCRdb passed the 5' RACE reads through MiXCR, listing each CDR3 protein once. This sample has more than 800,000 distinct CDR3 sequences, with around 30% found just once. Source material: blood. Source of these receptors: a woman over 75 in good health.

This clonotype was recorded at least ten times. The CDR3 nucleotides are TGTGCCAGCAGTTACTCCAGGGTGTCTGCCTACGAGCAGTACTTC. Translation gives CASSYSRVSAYEQYF. The chain joins TRBV6-5 to TRBJ2-7; perhaps TRBD1 as D (5 bases). V lost 0 bases to trimming and J lost 2 bases, with 11 bases between them. Germline V gene data show CDR1 as MNHEY and CDR2 as SVGAGI. The CDR3 sequence is 15 residues long.

This clonotype has a handful of counts. This rearrangement joins TRBV15 to TRBJ1-4; no clear D. CDR3 length: 16 residues. Per germline, CDR1 LNHNV and CDR2 YYDKDF (reference sequence). Trimming shortened V by 5 bases and J by 4 bases, and 17 bases separated the two germline ends. CDR3 loop: CATSDLDRTRNEKLFF. The CDR3 DNA reads TGTGCCACCAGCGACCTCGACCGTACTCGTAATGAAAAACTGTTTTTT.

This clonotype has ten or more counts. The V gene is TRBV28, the J gene TRBJ2-7, with D maybe TRBD2 (5 bases). Trimming stripped 3 bases from V and 3 bases from J, with 12 bases between. This CDR3 has 14 residues. Germline V CDR1 and CDR2: MDHEN, SYDVKM. The CDR3 here is CASSFLASNYEQYF. Written as DNA, the CDR3 is TGTGCCAGCAGTTTTCTCGCTAGCAACTACGAGCAGTACTTC.

This clonotype was detected only a few times. This may arise from a read error, as a much more abundant clone is one base away. The CDR3, as DNA: TGTGCCAGCAGTTCCCTTACAGGGGGCGATTGCAATGAGCAGTTCTTC. Amino acids: CASSSLTGGDCNEQFF. The rearrangement joins TRBV6-2 or TRBV6-3 to TRBJ2-1; TRBD1 agrees at 9 bases. The V segment lost 4 bases and the J segment 6 bases; nucleotides outside the gene matches: 10. The germline V gene encodes CDR1 MNHEY and CDR2 SVGEGT. The CDR3 spans 16 residues.

This clonotype was counted at least ten times. The CDR3, as DNA: TGCAGTGCTACCCGGGACAGATACACAGATACGCAGTATTTT. It specifies CSATRDRYTDTQYF. This chain uses TRBV20-1 with TRBJ2-3; 7 bases agree with TRBD1. CDR1 is DFQATT and CDR2 is SNEGSKA in the germline V gene (reference sequence). The CDR3 has 14 amino acids. J gave up 2 bases and V 4 bases, and 6 bases lay outside the gene matches.

This clonotype was seen many times. The rearrangement uses TRBV30 and TRBJ2-7; possibly TRBD1 or TRBD2 for D (5 bases each). The CDR3 is 13 amino acids. V was trimmed by 3 bases and J by 3 bases, leaving 12 bases between them. Germline values: CDR1 GTSNPN, CDR2 SVGIG (reference sequence). The CDR3 DNA follows: TGTGCCTGGAGATGGGCAGGGAGCTACGAGCAGTACTTC. Residues: CAWRWAGSYEQYF.

Many counts were recorded for this clonotype. J is TRBJ2-6 and V is TRBV7-9, with D possibly being TRBD1 (5 bases). The CDR3 loop spans 16 amino acids. Germline V CDR1 and CDR2: SEHNR, FQNEAQ (reference sequence). V dropped 1 base and J dropped 1 base, with 8 bases sitting between them. The CDR3 protein is CASSLGGLSGANVLTF. CDR3 DNA sequence: TGTGCCAGCAGCTTAGGGGGCCTTTCTGGGGCCAACGTCCTGACTTTC.

The CDR3 nucleotides read TGCAGTGCTAGAGTTCTACCCGGAGAGTTCTTC. Protein: CSARVLPGEFF. The rearrangement joins TRBV20-1 to TRBJ2-1, with no clear D. CDR1 and CDR2 from the germline V gene are DFQATT and SNEGSKA (reference sequence). Trimming took 1 base from V and 14 from J, leaving 12 bases between them. This CDR3 contains 11 residues.

The DNA for the CDR3 is TGCGCCAGCAGCCCCCCGGTACAGGCTAGCACAGATACGCAGTATTTT. It codes for CASSPPVQASTDTQYF. This chain joins TRBV5-1 and TRBJ2-3; maybe TRBD1 (5 bases). Germline V lookup: CDR1 SGHRS, CDR2 YFSETQ. The germline V and J ends were trimmed by 4 bases and 0 bases, with 15 bases remaining between them. The length of the CDR3 is 16 residues.

About this clonotype itself: A single base separates this from a much larger clone, so it may be a read error. The gene calls are TRBV20-1 and TRBJ2-5; D perhaps matches TRBD2 (5 bases). The CDR3 consists of 13 residues. Germline V gene data show CDR1 as DFQATT and CDR2 as SNEGSKA (reference sequence). The V and J ends lost 0 bases and 9 bases respectively, with 14 bases between them. CDR3 nucleotides: TGCAGTGCTAGAGATCTGGTCGGGGAGCCCCAGTACTTC. Protein: CSARDLVGEPQYF.

The chain uses TRBV7-9 and TRBJ2-7; no clear D. In germline, CDR1 is SEHNR, CDR2 FQNEAQ (reference sequence). The CDR3 sequence is 12 residues long. With 5 bases removed from V and 3 bases from J, the gap between germline ends came to 8 bases. CDR3 sequence reads: CASSEACYEQYF. The CDR3 coding sequence is TGTGCCAGCAGCGAAGCCTGCTACGAGCAGTACTTC.

This clonotype was seen more than once but under ten times. V is TRBV29-1 and J is TRBJ1-1, with 8 bases lining up with TRBD1. Germline loops: CDR1 SQVTM, CDR2 ANQGSEA. CDR3 length: 15 residues. With 7 bases clipped from V and 6 bases from J, the junction kept 16 bases outside the gene matches. The CDR3 is CSAPGQASLGAEAFF. The CDR3 DNA sequence: TGCAGCGCTCCGGGACAGGCATCCCTCGGGGCTGAAGCTTTCTTT. The full variable domain, its missing parts supplied by reference TRBV29-1 and TRBJ1-1, is SAVISQKPSRDICQRGTSLTIQCQVDSQVTMMFWYRQQPGQSLTLIATANQGSEATYESGFVIDKFPISRPNLTFSTLTVSNMSPEDSSIYLCSAPGQASLGAEAFFGQGTRLTVV.

For the CDR3, the DNA is TGCAGTGCTAGAGGCGGTGGTGGAAACACCATATATTTT. It specifies CSARGGGGNTIYF. The chain is built from TRBV20-1 and TRBJ1-3; the D is unclear. Trimming removed 1 base from V and 3 bases from J, with 7 bases in between. Germline V gene sequence: CDR1 DFQATT, CDR2 SNEGSKA (reference sequence). CDR3 length equals 13 residues.